This TCR beta chain was recovered during a study of blood T cell repertoires in COVID-19. Study-wide context: COVID-19 samples from acute and convalescent phases originated in the United States, Italy and Spain.

With V trimmed by 0 bases and J by 3 bases, 6 bases remained unmatched. The CDR3 is 16 amino acids. Per the germline V gene, CDR1 is MNHEY and CDR2 is SVGAGI. Using immunoSEQ multiplex PCR, the repertoire was profiled, and TCRdb retains in-frame clones only, with some absent. The sample shows 85,000 to 95,000 clones, 60% to 85% of them seen only once. This chain uses TRBV6-5 with TRBJ2-5, with 8 bases identical to TRBD2. The sequenced sample was peripheral blood. The TCR sequence derives from a man in his sixties or seventies with acute or convalescent COVID-19. CDR3 DNA sequence: TGTGCCAGCAGTTACTCGGACGGGGGGGCCGAAGAGACCCAGTACTTC. Its translation is CASSYSDGGAEETQYF.